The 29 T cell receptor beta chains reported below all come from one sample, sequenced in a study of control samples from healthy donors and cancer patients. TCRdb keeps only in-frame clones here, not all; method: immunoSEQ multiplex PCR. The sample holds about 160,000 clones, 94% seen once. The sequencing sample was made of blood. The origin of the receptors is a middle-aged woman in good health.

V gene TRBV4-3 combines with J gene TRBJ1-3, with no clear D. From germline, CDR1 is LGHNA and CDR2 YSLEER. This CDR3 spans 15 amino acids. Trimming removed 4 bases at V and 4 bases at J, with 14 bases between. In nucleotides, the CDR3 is TGCGCCAGCAGCCTCGGGAGAATGAGCGGAAACACCATATATTTT. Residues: CASSLGRMSGNTIYF.

The CDR3 loop is CASSWGGQGAYEQYF. CDR3 in DNA: TGTGCCAGCAGCTGGGGTGGACAGGGGGCCTACGAGCAGTACTTC. The chain employs TRBV5-6 and TRBJ2-7; the match to TRBD1 covers 10 bases. Germline trimming cut 3 bases from V and 2 bases from J; bases unmatched to any gene: 5. Germline V gene lookup returns CDR1 SGHDT and CDR2 YYEEEE. CDR3 length: 15 residues.

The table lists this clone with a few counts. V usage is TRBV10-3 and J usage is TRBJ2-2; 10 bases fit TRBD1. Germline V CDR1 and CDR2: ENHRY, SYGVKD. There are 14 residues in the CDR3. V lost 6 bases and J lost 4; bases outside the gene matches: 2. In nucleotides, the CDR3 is TGTGCCATCAGCGGGACAGGGGCCACCGGGGAGCTGTTTTTT. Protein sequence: CAISGTGATGELFF.

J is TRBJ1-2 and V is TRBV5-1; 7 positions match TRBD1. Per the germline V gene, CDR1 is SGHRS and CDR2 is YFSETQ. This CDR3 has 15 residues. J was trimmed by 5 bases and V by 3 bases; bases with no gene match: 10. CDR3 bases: TGCGCCAGCAGCTCTCCGGGACAGCAATATTATGGCTACACCTTC. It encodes CASSSPGQQYYGYTF.

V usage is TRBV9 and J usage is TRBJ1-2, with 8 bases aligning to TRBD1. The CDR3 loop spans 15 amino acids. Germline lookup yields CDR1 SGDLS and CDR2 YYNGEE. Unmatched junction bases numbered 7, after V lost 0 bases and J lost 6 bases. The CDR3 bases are TGTGCCAGCAGCGTAGGTGGACAGGGAATCGATGGCTACACCTTC. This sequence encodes CASSVGGQGIDGYTF.

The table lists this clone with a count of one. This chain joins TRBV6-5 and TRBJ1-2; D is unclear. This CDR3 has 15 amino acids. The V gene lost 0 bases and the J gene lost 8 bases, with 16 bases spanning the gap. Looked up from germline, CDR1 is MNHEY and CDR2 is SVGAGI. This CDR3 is CASSYSITAGRGYTF. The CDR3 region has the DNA TGTGCCAGCAGTTACTCGATAACTGCTGGTAGGGGCTACACCTTC.

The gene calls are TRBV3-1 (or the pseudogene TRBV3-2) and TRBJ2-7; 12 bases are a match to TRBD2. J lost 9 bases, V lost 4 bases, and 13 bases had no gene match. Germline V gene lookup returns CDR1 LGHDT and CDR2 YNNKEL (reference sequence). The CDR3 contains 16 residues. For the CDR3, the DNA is TGTGCCAGCAGCCCGTCGGCTAGCGGGAGGGCCTTTGGGCAGTACTTC. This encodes CASSPSASGRAFGQYF.

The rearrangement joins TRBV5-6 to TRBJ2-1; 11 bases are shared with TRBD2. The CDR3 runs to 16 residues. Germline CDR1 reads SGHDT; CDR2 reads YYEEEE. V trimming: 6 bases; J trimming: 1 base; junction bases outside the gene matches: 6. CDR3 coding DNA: TGTGCCAGCATCATCGCTAGCGGGGGGTCCTACAATGAGCAGTTCTTC. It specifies CASIIASGGSYNEQFF.

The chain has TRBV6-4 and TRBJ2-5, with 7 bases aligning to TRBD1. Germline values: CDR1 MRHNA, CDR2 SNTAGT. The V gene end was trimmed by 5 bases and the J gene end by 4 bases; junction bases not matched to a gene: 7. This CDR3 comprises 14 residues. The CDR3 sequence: CASSPDRAGETQYF. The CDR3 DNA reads TGTGCCAGCAGTCCAGACAGGGCTGGAGAGACCCAGTACTTC.

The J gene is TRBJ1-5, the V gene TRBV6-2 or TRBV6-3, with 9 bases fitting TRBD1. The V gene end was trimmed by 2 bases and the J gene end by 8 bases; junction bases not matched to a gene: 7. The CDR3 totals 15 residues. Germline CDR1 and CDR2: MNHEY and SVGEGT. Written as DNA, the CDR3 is TGTGCCAGCAGTTACGAGACAGGGGGAAGGGAGCCCCAGCATTTT. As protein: CASSYETGGREPQHF.

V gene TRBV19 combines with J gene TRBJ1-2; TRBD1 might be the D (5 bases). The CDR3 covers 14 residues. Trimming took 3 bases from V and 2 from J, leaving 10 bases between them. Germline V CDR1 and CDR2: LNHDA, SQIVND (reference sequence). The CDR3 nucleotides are TGTGCCAGTAGTATTTGGGGCGGCAACTATGGCTACACCTTC. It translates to CASSIWGGNYGYTF.

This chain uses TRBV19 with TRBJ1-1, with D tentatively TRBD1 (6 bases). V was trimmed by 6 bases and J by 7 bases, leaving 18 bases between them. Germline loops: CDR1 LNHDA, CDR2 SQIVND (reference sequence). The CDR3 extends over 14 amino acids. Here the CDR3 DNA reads TGTGCCAGTAGATCCGTCTGGGGGCGAGATGAAGCTTTCTTT. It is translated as CASRSVWGRDEAFF. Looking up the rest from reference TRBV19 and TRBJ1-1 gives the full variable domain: DGGITQSPKYLFRKEGQNVTLSCEQNLNHDAMYWYRQDPGQGLRLIYYSQIVNDFQKGDIAEGYSVSREKKESFPLTVTSAQKNPTAFYLCASRSVWGRDEAFFGQGTRLTVV.

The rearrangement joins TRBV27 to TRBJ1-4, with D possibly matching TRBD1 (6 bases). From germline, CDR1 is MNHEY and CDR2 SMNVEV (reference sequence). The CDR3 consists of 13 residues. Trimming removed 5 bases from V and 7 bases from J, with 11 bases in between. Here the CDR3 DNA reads TGTGCCAGCAGTCTAAACAGGGTTGAAAAACTGTTTTTT. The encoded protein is CASSLNRVEKLFF.

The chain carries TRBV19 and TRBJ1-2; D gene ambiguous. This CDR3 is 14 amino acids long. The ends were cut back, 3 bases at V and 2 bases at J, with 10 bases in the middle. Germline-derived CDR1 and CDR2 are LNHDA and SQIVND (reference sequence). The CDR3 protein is CASSILRENYGYTF. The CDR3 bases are TGTGCCAGTAGTATTCTGAGGGAGAACTATGGCTACACCTTC.

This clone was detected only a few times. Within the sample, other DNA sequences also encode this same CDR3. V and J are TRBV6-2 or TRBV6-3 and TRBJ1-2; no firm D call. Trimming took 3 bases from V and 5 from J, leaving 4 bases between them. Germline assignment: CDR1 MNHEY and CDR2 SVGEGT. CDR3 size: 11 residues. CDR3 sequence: CASSYSYGYTF. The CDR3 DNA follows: TGTGCCAGCAGTTATAGTTATGGCTACACCTTC.

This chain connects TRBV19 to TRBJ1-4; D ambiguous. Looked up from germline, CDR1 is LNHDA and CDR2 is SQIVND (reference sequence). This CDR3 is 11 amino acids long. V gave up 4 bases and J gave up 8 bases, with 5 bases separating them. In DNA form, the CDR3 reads TGTGCCAGTAGTAATGGAGAAAAACTGTTTTTT. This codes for CASSNGEKLFF.

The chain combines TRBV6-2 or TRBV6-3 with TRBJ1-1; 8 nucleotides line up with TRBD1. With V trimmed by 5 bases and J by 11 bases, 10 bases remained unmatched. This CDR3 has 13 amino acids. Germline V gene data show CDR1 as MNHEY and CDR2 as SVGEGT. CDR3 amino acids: CASSVRQGFSAFF. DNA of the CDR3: TGTGCCAGCAGTGTTCGACAGGGGTTTAGCGCTTTCTTT.

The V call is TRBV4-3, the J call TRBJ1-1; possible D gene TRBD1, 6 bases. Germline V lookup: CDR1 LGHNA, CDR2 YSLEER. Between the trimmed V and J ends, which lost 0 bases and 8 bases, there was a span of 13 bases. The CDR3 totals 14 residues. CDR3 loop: CASSQDTRGAEAFF. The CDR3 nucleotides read TGCGCCAGCAGCCAAGATACCAGGGGAGCGGAAGCTTTCTTT.

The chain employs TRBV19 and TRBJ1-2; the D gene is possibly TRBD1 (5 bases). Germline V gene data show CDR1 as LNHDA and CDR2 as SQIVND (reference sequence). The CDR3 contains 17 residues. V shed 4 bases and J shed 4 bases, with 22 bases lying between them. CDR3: CASSKSGAGLSAYGYTF. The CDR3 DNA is TGTGCCAGTAGTAAGTCCGGGGCAGGACTGAGCGCCTATGGCTACACCTTC.

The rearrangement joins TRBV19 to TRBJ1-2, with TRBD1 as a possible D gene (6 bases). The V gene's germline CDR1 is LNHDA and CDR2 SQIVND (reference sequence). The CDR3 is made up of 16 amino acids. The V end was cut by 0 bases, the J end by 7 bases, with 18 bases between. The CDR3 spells CASSIDGVGQLSGYTF. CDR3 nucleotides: TGTGCCAGTAGTATAGATGGTGTTGGACAGCTATCTGGCTACACCTTC.

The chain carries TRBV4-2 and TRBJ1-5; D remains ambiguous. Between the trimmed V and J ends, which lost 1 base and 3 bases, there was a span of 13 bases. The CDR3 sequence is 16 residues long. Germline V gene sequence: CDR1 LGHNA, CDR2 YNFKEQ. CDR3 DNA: TGTGCCAGCAGCCAAGGGGGAATAGCTGTCAATCAGCCCCAGCATTTT. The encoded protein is CASSQGGIAVNQPQHF.

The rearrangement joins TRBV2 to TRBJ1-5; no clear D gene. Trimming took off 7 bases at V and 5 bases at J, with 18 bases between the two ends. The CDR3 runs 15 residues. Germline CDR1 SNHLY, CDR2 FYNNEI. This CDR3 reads CASTLSTEVHQPQHF. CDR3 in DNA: TGTGCCAGCACCCTATCGACGGAGGTCCATCAGCCCCAGCATTTT.

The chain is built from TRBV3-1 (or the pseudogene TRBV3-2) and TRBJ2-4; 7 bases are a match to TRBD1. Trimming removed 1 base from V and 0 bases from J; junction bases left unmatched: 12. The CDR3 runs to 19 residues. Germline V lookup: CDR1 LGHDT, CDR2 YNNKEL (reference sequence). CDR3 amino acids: CASSQVLMGQRIAKNIQYF. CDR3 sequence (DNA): TGTGCCAGCAGCCAAGTGCTGATGGGACAGCGCATAGCCAAAAACATTCAGTACTTC.

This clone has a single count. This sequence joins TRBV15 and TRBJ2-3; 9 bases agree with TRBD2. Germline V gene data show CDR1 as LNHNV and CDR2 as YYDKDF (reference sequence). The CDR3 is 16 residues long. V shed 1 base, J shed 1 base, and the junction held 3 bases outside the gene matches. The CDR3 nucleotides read TGTGCCACCAGCAGAGGGACTAGCGAGGGCACAGATACGCAGTATTTT. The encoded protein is CATSRGTSEGTDTQYF.

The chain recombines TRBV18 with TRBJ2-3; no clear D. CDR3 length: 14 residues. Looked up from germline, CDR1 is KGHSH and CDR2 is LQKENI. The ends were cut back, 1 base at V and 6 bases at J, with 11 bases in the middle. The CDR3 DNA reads TGTGCCAGCTCACCACGGGCGAATGAGGATACGCAGTATTTT. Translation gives CASSPRANEDTQYF.

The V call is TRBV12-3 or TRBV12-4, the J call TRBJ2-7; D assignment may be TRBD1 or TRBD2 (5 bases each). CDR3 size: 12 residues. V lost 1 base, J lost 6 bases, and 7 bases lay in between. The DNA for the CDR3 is TGTGCCAGCAGTTTAGGGGGACGCGAGCAGTACTTC. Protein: CASSLGGREQYF.

CDR3 nucleotides: TGTGCCAGCAGTTTGAGACAAACTAGCGAGTCAGAAACGCAGTTCTTC. This codes for CASSLRQTSESETQFF. The chain joins TRBV27 to TRBJ2-1; the match to TRBD2 covers 7 bases. After removal of 3 bases from V and 12 bases from J, the junction contained 17 bases not matched to a gene. The CDR3 loop spans 16 amino acids. The germline gives CDR1 MNHEY, CDR2 SMNVEV (reference sequence).

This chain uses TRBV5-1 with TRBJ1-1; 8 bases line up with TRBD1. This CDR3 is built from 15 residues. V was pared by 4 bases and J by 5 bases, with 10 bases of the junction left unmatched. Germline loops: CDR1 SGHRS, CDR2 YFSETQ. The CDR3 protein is CASSMGQVVSTEAFF. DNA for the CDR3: TGCGCCAGCAGCATGGGACAGGTGGTTTCAACTGAAGCTTTCTTT.

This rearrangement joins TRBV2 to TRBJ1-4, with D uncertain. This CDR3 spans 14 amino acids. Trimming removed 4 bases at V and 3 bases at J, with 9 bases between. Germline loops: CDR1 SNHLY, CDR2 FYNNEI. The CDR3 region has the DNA TGTGCCAGCAGTGGACGGCGGGCTAATGAAAAACTGTTTTTT. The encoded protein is CASSGRRANEKLFF.